The following is a TCR beta chain sequence with its context. Its specificity is unknown. Germline V lookup: CDR1 LGHNT, CDR2 FRNRAP. CDR3 length equals 16 residues. V was pared by 1 base and J by 5 bases, with 17 bases between. Original processing methods: With immunoSEQ giving junction-only sequences and no quality scores, filtering differed. Clones were read by immunoSEQ multiplex PCR, and TCRdb kept only the in-frame ones, dropping some. V and J calls and clone size come straight from that table; D and trimming were deduced from the DNA. The data hold roughly 2,500,000 clones, with more than 85% observed a single time. The sample belongs to a study of shared clonotypes between healthy human individuals. Overall study findings and caveats: Despite large depth, sorted-subset datasets appeared incompletely sequenced. Memory subsets generally showed smaller estimated richness than naive subsets did.

The sequenced sample was naive CD4+ T cells from PBMCs. Noted subset: CD45RA+ positively selected. The TCR was taken from a man in his late teens or twenties in good health. Some clones in this sample may be carry-over from other donors' samples. The chain links TRBV12-5 to TRBJ2-5, with a weak D call TRBD1 (6 bases). DNA of the CDR3: TGTGCTAGTGGTTTGGGAACACAGGGAATGATGGAGACCCAGTACTTC. Translating gives CASGLGTQGMMETQYF.